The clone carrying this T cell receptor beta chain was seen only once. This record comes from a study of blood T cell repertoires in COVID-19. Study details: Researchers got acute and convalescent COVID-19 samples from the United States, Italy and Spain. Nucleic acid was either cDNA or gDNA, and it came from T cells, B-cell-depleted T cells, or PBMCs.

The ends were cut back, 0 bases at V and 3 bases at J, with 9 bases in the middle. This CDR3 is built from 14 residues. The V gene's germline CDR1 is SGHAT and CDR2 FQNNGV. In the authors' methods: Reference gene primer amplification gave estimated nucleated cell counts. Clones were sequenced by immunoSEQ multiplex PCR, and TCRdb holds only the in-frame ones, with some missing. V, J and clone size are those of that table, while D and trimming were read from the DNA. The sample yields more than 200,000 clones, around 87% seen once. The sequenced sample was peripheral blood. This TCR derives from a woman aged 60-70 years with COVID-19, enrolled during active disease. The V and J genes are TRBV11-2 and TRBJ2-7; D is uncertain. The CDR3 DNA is TGTGCCAGCAGCTTAGATCTAGTAAACTACGAGCAGTACTTC. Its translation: CASSLDLVNYEQYF.